This T cell receptor (beta chain) was found in a study of shared clonotypes between healthy human individuals. The study drew its donors from healthy HIV-negative adults without recent acute infections or vaccinations. Using around 180 ng DNA, 25,000 to 35,000 T cell genomes, the sorted-subset replicate PCRs were run. The method was immunoSEQ multiplex PCR; TCRdb's version includes in-frame clones alone and lacks a portion of them. The sample consists of some 1,400,000 clones, roughly 96% of them appearing once. The source is a man aged 30-40 years in good health. Sequenced sample: naive CD4+ T cells sorted from blood. Subset reported: CD45RA+ positively selected.

CDR3 amino acids: CASRLTGEADTQYF. In nucleotides, the CDR3 is TGTGCCAGCAGGTTGACGGGGGAGGCAGATACGCAGTATTTT. The chain combines TRBV2 with TRBJ2-3, with a tentative D call TRBD2 (6 bases). V dropped 6 bases and J dropped 4 bases, with 14 bases sitting between them. Per the germline V gene, CDR1 is SNHLY and CDR2 is FYNNEI. There are 14 residues in the CDR3.